This TCR beta chain stems from a study of blood T cell repertoires in COVID-19. Across the study: The samples span acute and convalescent COVID-19 from the United States, Italy and Spain.

The CDR3 extends over 13 amino acids. Germline lookup yields CDR1 MNHEY and CDR2 SVGEGT. Libraries were prepared by immunoSEQ multiplex PCR; TCRdb keeps only in-frame clonotypes and omits some of them. In the table there are roughly 90,000 clones, 75% to 90% of which are singletons. As to this clone: At one end the junction does not follow the germline gene, possibly because of a read error.

The chain has TRBV6-2 or TRBV6-3 and TRBJ2-7, with TRBD2 identical over 9 bases. The sequencing sample was made of peripheral blood. This clonotype was sampled from a woman aged 80 or over with active or convalescent COVID-19. The CDR3 DNA is TGTGCCAGCAGTTATGGGACTAGCCCGCCCTGGCTCTTC. Protein sequence: CASSYGTSPPWLF.